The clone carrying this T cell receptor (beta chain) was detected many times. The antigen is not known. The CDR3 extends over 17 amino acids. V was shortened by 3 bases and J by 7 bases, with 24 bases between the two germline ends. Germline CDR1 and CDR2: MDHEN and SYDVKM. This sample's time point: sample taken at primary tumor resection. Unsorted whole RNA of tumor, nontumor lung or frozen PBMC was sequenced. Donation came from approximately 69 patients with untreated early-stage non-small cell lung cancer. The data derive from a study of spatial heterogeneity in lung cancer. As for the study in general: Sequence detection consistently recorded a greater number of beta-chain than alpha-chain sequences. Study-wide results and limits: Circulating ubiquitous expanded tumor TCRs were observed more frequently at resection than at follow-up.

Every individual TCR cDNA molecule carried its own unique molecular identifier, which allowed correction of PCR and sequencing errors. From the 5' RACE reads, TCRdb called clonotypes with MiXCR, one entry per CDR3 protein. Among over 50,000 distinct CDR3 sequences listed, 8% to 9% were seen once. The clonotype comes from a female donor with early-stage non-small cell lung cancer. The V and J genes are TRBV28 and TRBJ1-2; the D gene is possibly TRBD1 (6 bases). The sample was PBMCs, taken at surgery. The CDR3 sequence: CASSFVSPGASFGGYTF. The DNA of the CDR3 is TGTGCCAGCAGTTTTGTGTCACCGGGGGCTAGTTTTGGTGGCTACACCTTC.